Following are 22 T cell receptor beta chains from one sample sequenced in a study of shared clonotypes between healthy human individuals. Only in-frame clones appear in the TCRdb table, and some are missing; sequencing was by immunoSEQ multiplex PCR. Here the sample spans around 600,000 clones, around 97% being singletons. The sequencing sample was made of naive CD4+ T cells sorted from blood. Subset: CD45RA+ positively selected. These receptors came from a woman aged 30 to 39 in good health.

V is TRBV7-2 and J is TRBJ2-7, with 9 bases matching TRBD2. With 4 bases clipped from V and 3 bases from J, the junction kept 4 bases outside the gene matches. This CDR3 has 14 amino acids. CDR1 and CDR2 from the germline V gene are SGHTA and FQGNSA. DNA for the CDR3: TGTGCCAGCAGCTCGGGACTAGCAAACTACGAGCAGTACTTC. This translates into CASSSGLANYEQYF.

The rearrangement links TRBV7-2 to TRBJ1-1, with D unresolved. The germline V and J ends were trimmed by 1 base and 5 bases, with 5 bases remaining between them. The CDR3 is 12 amino acids. Per the germline V gene, CDR1 is SGHTA and CDR2 is FQGNSA. DNA for the CDR3: TGTGCCAGCAGCTTAGTACCGACTGAAGCTTTCTTT. Translation: CASSLVPTEAFF.

The chain is built from TRBV9 and TRBJ2-1; 13 positions agree with TRBD2. J was trimmed by 11 bases and V by 0 bases; bases with no gene match: 8. Per germline, CDR1 SGDLS and CDR2 YYNGEE. The length of the CDR3 is 16 residues. CDR3 in amino acids: CASSVAVGLAGEKQFF. The DNA for the CDR3 is TGTGCCAGCAGCGTAGCTGTCGGACTAGCGGGAGAGAAGCAGTTCTTC.

The chain recombines TRBV9 with TRBJ2-2, with D unresolved. V gave up 6 bases and J gave up 1 base, with 16 bases separating them. Germline V gene lookup returns CDR1 SGDLS and CDR2 YYNGEE. This CDR3 has 16 amino acids. DNA of the CDR3: TGTGCCAGCACCGCTCGACCAACTGTGAACACCGGGGAGCTGTTTTTT. It is translated as CASTARPTVNTGELFF.

This chain links TRBV7-2 with TRBJ1-2; the D gene is possibly TRBD1 (5 bases). The CDR3 runs to 16 residues. V was pared by 2 bases and J by 2 bases, with 15 bases between. CDR1 is SGHTA and CDR2 is FQGNSA in the germline V gene. The CDR3 DNA follows: TGTGCCAGCAGCTTACTCGGGGGACGTACAAACTATGGCTACACCTTC. It encodes CASSLLGGRTNYGYTF.

The chain carries TRBV9 and TRBJ2-7; perhaps TRBD2 as D (6 bases). Germline V gene data show CDR1 as SGDLS and CDR2 as YYNGEE. CDR3 length: 13 residues. Trimming took 4 bases from V and 3 from J, leaving 11 bases between them. This CDR3 reads CASSPGLFYEQYF. The CDR3 nucleotides are TGTGCCAGCAGCCCGGGACTTTTCTACGAGCAGTACTTC. The variable domain in full, completed from reference TRBV9 and TRBJ2-7, reads DSGVTQTPKHLITATGQRVTLRCSPRSGDLSVYWYQQSLDQGLQFLIQYYNGEERAKGNILERFSAQQFPDLHSELNLSSLELGDSALYFCASSPGLFYEQYFGPGTRLTVT.

The chain links TRBV10-3 to TRBJ2-7; D unresolved. From germline, CDR1 is ENHRY and CDR2 SYGVKD. Trimming stripped 4 bases from V and 6 bases from J, with 10 bases between. The CDR3 is 12 residues long. CDR3 amino acids: CAISGPSREQYF. CDR3 DNA: TGTGCCATCAGTGGCCCTTCCCGCGAGCAGTACTTC.

V and J are TRBV9 and TRBJ2-7, with 10 bases lining up with TRBD2. Trimming cost V 4 bases and J 3 bases; bases outside gene matches: 7. Germline CDR1 SGDLS, CDR2 YYNGEE. The CDR3 has 15 amino acids. CDR3 in amino acids: CASSLNGLADYEQYF. CDR3 coding DNA: TGTGCCAGCAGCCTCAACGGACTAGCGGACTACGAGCAGTACTTC.

This chain joins TRBV27 and TRBJ2-7; TRBD1 aligns across 7 bases. CDR1 MNHEY and CDR2 SMNVEV come from the germline V gene (reference sequence). Trimming at V came to 6 bases and at J to 2 bases, leaving 10 bases not matched to a gene. CDR3 length equals 15 residues. The CDR3 sequence is CASRKIDRDTYEQYF. CDR3 sequence (DNA): TGTGCCAGCAGAAAGATAGACAGGGACACCTACGAGCAGTACTTC.

The V and J genes are TRBV5-1 and TRBJ2-5, with 10 bases lining up with TRBD1. Germline V gives CDR1 SGHRS, CDR2 YFSETQ. Trimming removed 2 bases from V and 1 base from J; junction bases left unmatched: 5. The CDR3 is 16 residues long. The CDR3 reads CASSFGQGVSQETQYF. CDR3 sequence (DNA): TGCGCCAGCAGCTTCGGACAGGGGGTATCCCAAGAGACCCAGTACTTC.

J is TRBJ2-5 and V is TRBV28; 12 bases are a match to TRBD1. This CDR3 region has 14 residues. J lost 9 bases, V lost 2 bases, and 4 bases had no gene match. Germline values: CDR1 MDHEN, CDR2 SYDVKM. CDR3 in DNA: TGTGCCAGCAGTTTAGGGGGGACAGGGGGCGCCCAGTACTTC. It translates to CASSLGGTGGAQYF.

This clone was detected only once. The chain combines TRBV2 with TRBJ1-4, with D unclear. The CDR3 spans 12 residues. The V gene's germline CDR1 is SNHLY and CDR2 FYNNEI. Trimming shortened V by 6 bases and J by 6 bases, and 8 bases separated the two germline ends. CDR3 sequence reads: CASRGIDEKLFF. The CDR3 bases are TGTGCCAGCAGGGGTATTGATGAAAAACTGTTTTTT.

This chain links TRBV18 with TRBJ2-7, with 13 positions matching TRBD2. CDR1 and CDR2 (germline): KGHSH, LQKENI. The CDR3 runs 15 residues. V lost 5 bases and J lost 2; bases outside the gene matches: 3. CDR3 sequence reads: CASSSGLAGPYEQYF. The CDR3 DNA is TGTGCCAGCTCATCGGGACTAGCGGGACCCTACGAGCAGTACTTC.

V and J are TRBV7-8 and TRBJ1-5; 8 nucleotides line up with TRBD1. With V trimmed by 4 bases and J by 0 bases, 17 bases remained unmatched. Germline lookup yields CDR1 SGHVS and CDR2 FQNEAQ. The CDR3 totals 20 residues. CDR3 region: CASSWRTGPIAIYSNQPQHF. The CDR3 DNA sequence: TGTGCCAGCAGCTGGCGGACAGGGCCCATTGCCATCTATAGCAATCAGCCCCAGCATTTT.

With regard to this clone: Other nucleotide sequences in the sample specify the same CDR3. The chain links TRBV27 to TRBJ2-3; D is uncertain. With 3 bases removed from V and 0 bases from J, the gap between germline ends came to 4 bases. Per the germline V gene, CDR1 is MNHEY and CDR2 is SMNVEV (reference sequence). The CDR3 has 13 amino acids. The DNA for the CDR3 is TGTGCCAGCAGTTTTCCTAGCACAGATACGCAGTATTTT. This translates into CASSFPSTDTQYF.

The chain is built from TRBV6-5 and TRBJ1-1; D is perhaps TRBD1 (6 bases). The CDR3 runs to 15 residues. Germline V gives CDR1 MNHEY, CDR2 SVGAGI. V shed 5 bases and J shed 6 bases, with 19 bases lying between them. CDR3 DNA: TGTGCCAGCAGTCTAAAGCTGGGGGGGGGCGCTGAAGCTTTCTTT. Translating it yields CASSLKLGGGAEAFF.

The V gene is TRBV28, the J gene TRBJ2-7; a weak D match, TRBD2 (5 bases). This CDR3 comprises 14 residues. In germline, CDR1 is MDHEN, CDR2 SYDVKM. Between the trimmed V and J ends, which lost 6 bases and 3 bases, there was a span of 15 bases. The chain's CDR3 is CASRRQGLLYEQYF. The DNA of the CDR3 is TGTGCCAGCAGACGTCAAGGACTCCTCTACGAGCAGTACTTC. The variable domain in full, with the rest retrieved from reference TRBV28 and TRBJ2-7, is DVKVTQSSRYLVKRTGEKVFLECVQDMDHENMFWYRQDPGLGLRLIYFSYDVKMKEKGDIPEGYSVSREKKERFSLILESASTNQTSMYLCASRRQGLLYEQYFGPGTRLTVT.

The chain combines TRBV20-1 with TRBJ1-2; D gene uncertain. The germline gives CDR1 DFQATT, CDR2 SNEGSKA (reference sequence). The V gene lost 3 bases and the J gene lost 9 bases, with 8 bases spanning the gap. This CDR3 is 10 amino acids long. CDR3: CSARARSYTF. As DNA, the CDR3 is TGCAGTGCTAGGGCGAGAAGCTACACCTTC.

The chain is built from TRBV9 and TRBJ2-7, with D tentatively TRBD2 (7 bases). The CDR3 has 16 amino acids. V was cut by 0 bases and J by 1 base, with 14 bases left in between. Germline CDR1 is SGDLS and CDR2 is YYNGEE. CDR3 residues: CASSVAPSGTSYEQYF. The CDR3 nucleotides read TGTGCCAGCAGCGTAGCTCCCAGCGGGACATCCTACGAGCAGTACTTC.

The gene calls are TRBV28 and TRBJ1-4; 9 bases are a match to TRBD1. The V and J ends lost 6 bases and 7 bases, in that order; junction bases with no gene match: 9. The germline gives CDR1 MDHEN, CDR2 SYDVKM. CDR3 length: 15 residues. The CDR3 nucleotides read TGTGCCAGCAGGAAGGACAGGGGCGGGGGTGAAAAACTGTTTTTT. This encodes CASRKDRGGGEKLFF.

V gene TRBV5-1 combines with J gene TRBJ2-2; a possible D gene is TRBD2 (7 bases). CDR3 length: 18 residues. CDR1 is SGHRS and CDR2 is YFSETQ in the germline V gene. Deletions cut 4 bases from V and 9 bases from J, with 28 bases between. The CDR3 bases are TGCGCCAGCAGCCTGGGGGGGCATGACAGGTCCTTCGTCCGGGAGCTGTTTTTT. This sequence encodes CASSLGGHDRSFVRELFF.

The chain joins TRBV5-4 to TRBJ2-7; 10 nucleotides match TRBD1. Germline assignment: CDR1 SGHNT and CDR2 YYREEE (reference sequence). J was trimmed by 5 bases and V by 2 bases; bases with no gene match: 10. The CDR3 is made up of 16 amino acids. The CDR3 loop reads CASSLEPGQGFNEQYF. Written as DNA, the CDR3 is TGTGCCAGCAGCTTAGAACCGGGACAGGGGTTCAACGAGCAGTACTTC.